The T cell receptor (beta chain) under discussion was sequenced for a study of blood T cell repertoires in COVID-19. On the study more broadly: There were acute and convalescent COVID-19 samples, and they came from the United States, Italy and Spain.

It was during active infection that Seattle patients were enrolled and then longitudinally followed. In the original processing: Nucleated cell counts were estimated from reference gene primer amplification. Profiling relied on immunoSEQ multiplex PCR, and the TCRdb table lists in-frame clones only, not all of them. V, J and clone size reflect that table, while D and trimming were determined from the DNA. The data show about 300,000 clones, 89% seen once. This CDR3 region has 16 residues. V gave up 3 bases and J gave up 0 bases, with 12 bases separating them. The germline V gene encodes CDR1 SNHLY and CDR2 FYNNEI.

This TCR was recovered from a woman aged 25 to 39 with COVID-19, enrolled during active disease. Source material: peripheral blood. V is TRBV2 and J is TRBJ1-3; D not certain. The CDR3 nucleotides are TGTGCCAGCAGTGACGAATCGGGTTACTCTGGAAACACCATATATTTT. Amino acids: CASSDESGYSGNTIYF.